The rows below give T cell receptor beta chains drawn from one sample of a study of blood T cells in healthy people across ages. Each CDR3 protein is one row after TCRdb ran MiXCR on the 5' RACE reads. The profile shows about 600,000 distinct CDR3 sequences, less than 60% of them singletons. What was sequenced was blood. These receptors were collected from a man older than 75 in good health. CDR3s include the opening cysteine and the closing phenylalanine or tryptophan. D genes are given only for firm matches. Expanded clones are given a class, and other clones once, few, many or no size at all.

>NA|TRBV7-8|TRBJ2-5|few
TGTGCCAGCAATATGGGCGGAGACCAAGAGACCCAGTACTTC
CASNMGGDQETQYF
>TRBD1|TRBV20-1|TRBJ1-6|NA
TGCAGTGCTAGGACGACAGGGATAAATAATTCACCCCTCCACTTT
CSARTTGINNSPLHF
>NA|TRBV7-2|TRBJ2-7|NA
TGTGCCAGCAGCTTATTGATCGGGTCCTACGAGCAGTACTTC
CASSLLIGSYEQYF
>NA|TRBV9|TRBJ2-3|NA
TGTGCCAGCAGCGCGAGCCTCGCAGATACGCAGTATTTT
CASSASLADTQYF
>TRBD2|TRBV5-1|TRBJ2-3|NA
TGCGCCAGCAGCCGTACTATGACTAGCGGGAGCGACCATACGCAGTATTTT
CASSRTMTSGSDHTQYF
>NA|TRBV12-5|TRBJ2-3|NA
TGTGCTAGTGGTTTGGGGGACCCCAAGGCAGATACGCAGTATTTT
CASGLGDPKADTQYF
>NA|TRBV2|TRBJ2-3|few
TGTGCCAGCAGTGAAAATTTGCCCTCTACGCAGTATTTT
CASSENLPSTQYF
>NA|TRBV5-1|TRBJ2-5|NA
TGCGCCAGCACCGTCCAGGGCGGCCAAGAGACCCAGTACTTC
CASTVQGGQETQYF
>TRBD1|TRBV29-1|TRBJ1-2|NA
TGCAGCGTTCAACTGGACAGGGTCCAGCGTGGCTACACCTTC
CSVQLDRVQRGYTF
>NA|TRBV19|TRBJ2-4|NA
TGTGCCAGTAGTACTCAGGGTAACGGCATTCAGTACTTC
CASSTQGNGIQYF
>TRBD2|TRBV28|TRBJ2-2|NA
TGTGCCAGCGCCACGGGGGGTCACGGGGAGCTGTTTTTT
CASATGGHGELFF
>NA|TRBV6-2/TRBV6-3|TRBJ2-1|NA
TGTGCCAGCACCATCGGTCCCGAGGTGGAGCAGTTCTTC
CASTIGPEVEQFF
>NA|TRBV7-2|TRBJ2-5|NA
TGTGCCAGCAGTTTGGCAGGGATCCAAGAGACCCAGTACTTC
CASSLAGIQETQYF
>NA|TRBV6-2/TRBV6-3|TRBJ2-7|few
TGTGCCAGCTGGAGGGGGCTAGCGGATTCCTACGAGCAGTACTTC
CASWRGLADSYEQYF
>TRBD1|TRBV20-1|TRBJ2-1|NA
TGCAGTGCTCCCCGCTCCGGGACAGGGGATTACAATGAGCAGTTCTTC
CSAPRSGTGDYNEQFF
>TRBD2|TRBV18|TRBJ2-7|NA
TGTGCCAGCTCACCTCCGACTAGCGGACCCTACGAGCAGTACTTC
CASSPPTSGPYEQYF
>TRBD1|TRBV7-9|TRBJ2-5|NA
TGTGCCAGCAGCTTCAGGCAGGGGGTCGGATTGTACTTC
CASSFRQGVGLYF
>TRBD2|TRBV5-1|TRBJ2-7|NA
TGCGCCAGCAAACGCATTCCCGGGACTAGCAACTACGAGCAGTACTTC
CASKRIPGTSNYEQYF
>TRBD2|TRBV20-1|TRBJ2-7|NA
TGCAGTGCTAACTTAGCGGGGTTTTACGAGCAGTACTTC
CSANLAGFYEQYF
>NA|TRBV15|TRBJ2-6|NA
TGTGCCACCAGCATGGACAGCTCTGGGGCCAACGTCCTGACTTTC
CATSMDSSGANVLTF
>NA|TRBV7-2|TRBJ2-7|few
TGTGCCAGCAGCCGTCTCGGGGGAGGAGGGTACGAGCAGTACTTC
CASSRLGGGGYEQYF
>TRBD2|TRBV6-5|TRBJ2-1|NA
TGTGCCAGCAGTTACTCGGCGAGCGGGAGGGCCTTAAATGAGCAGTTCTTC
CASSYSASGRALNEQFF
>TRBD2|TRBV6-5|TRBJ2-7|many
TGTGCCAGCAGACGGACTAGTATGGACTACGAGCAGTACTTC
CASRRTSMDYEQYF
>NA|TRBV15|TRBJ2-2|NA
TGTGCCACCAGCAGAGATTCCGGGACCGGGGAGCTGTTTTTT
CATSRDSGTGELFF
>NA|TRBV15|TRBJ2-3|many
TGTGCCACCAGCAGCCGACTTTCCACAGATACGCAGTATTTT
CATSSRLSTDTQYF
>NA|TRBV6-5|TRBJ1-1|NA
TGTGCCAGCAGTTACTCAATGAGGGGGGCGATGAACACTGAAGCTTTCTTT
CASSYSMRGAMNTEAFF
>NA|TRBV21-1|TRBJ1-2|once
TGTGCCAGCAGCAATAGATGGTTCGGGGGCTATGGCTACACCTTC
CASSNRWFGGYGYTF
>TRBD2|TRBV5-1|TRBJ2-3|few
TGCGCCAGCAGCACAGGGACTAGCCTTGAGACAGATACGCAGTATTTT
CASSTGTSLETDTQYF
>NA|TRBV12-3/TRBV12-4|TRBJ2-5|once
TGTGCCAGCCGTCCAGGACTCCACCAAGAGACCCAGTACTTC
CASRPGLHQETQYF
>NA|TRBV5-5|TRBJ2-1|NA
TGTGCCAGCAGCTTGGGGGTAGGGGTCCGCGAGCAGTTCTTC
CASSLGVGVREQFF
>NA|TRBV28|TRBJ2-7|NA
TGTGCCAGCAGTTTTCCCCAGGGACTCTTAACCTACGAGCAGTACTTC
CASSFPQGLLTYEQYF
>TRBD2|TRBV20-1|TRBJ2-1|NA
TGCAGTGCTAGAGTAGCGGGGGGGCATCATGAGCAGTTCTTC
CSARVAGGHHEQFF
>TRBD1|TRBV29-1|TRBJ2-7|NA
TGCAGCGTTGCTGGGACAGGGGATAGCTACGAGCAGTACTTC
CSVAGTGDSYEQYF